A selection of T cell receptor beta chains follows, all from one sample in a study of metastatic and nonmetastatic thyroid tumors. TCRdb re-clonotyped the PCR reads via MiXCR. The repertoire holds roughly 30,000 clones, with around a quarter as singletons. Sequenced sample: blood. The receptor set was obtained from a female donor with papillary thyroid cancer or a benign thyroid nodule (not recorded which). Some clones in this sample may be carry-over from other donors' samples. Each CDR3 is given without its conserved first and last residue. Fields, in order: V gene, D gene, J gene, CDR3 protein. The D gene is left open where the match is weak.

v_gene: TRBV7-6
d_gene: .
j_gene: TRBJ2-4
CDR3aa: ASSLGAGTPDVNIQY

v_gene: TRBV12-3/TRBV12-4
d_gene: .
j_gene: TRBJ1-1
CDR3aa: ASSFGGTEAF

v_gene: TRBV30
d_gene: TRBD1
j_gene: TRBJ1-5
CDR3aa: AWSVAQGALVGNQPQH

v_gene: TRBV13
d_gene: TRBD2
j_gene: TRBJ2-5
CDR3aa: ASSPRGGSETQY

v_gene: TRBV6-2/TRBV6-3
d_gene: TRBD1
j_gene: TRBJ1-1
CDR3aa: ASSTNRGTEAF

v_gene: TRBV11-1
d_gene: .
j_gene: TRBJ1-1
CDR3aa: ASSGRMNTEAF

v_gene: TRBV6-2/TRBV6-3
d_gene: .
j_gene: TRBJ2-7
CDR3aa: ASSWAAYEQY

v_gene: TRBV5-1
d_gene: TRBD1
j_gene: TRBJ1-2
CDR3aa: ASSGQGAYGYT

v_gene: TRBV11-2
d_gene: .
j_gene: TRBJ2-3
CDR3aa: ASSVRRTDTQY

v_gene: TRBV7-6
d_gene: .
j_gene: TRBJ2-7
CDR3aa: ASSLDSREISYEQY

v_gene: TRBV28
d_gene: .
j_gene: TRBJ1-1
CDR3aa: ASSSFPPLNTEAF

v_gene: TRBV25-1
d_gene: TRBD1
j_gene: TRBJ2-3
CDR3aa: ASSEGDRGADTKY

v_gene: TRBV12-3/TRBV12-4
d_gene: .
j_gene: TRBJ1-1
CDR3aa: PSSLRHEAF

v_gene: TRBV5-1
d_gene: .
j_gene: TRBJ2-5
CDR3aa: ASSNRVQETQY

v_gene: TRBV27
d_gene: .
j_gene: TRBJ2-3
CDR3aa: ASSLSGGSTDTQY

v_gene: TRBV27
d_gene: .
j_gene: TRBJ2-1
CDR3aa: ASSSTSYNEQF

v_gene: TRBV7-9
d_gene: TRBD2
j_gene: TRBJ2-5
CDR3aa: ASSPAGSGRDFETQY

v_gene: TRBV6-1
d_gene: .
j_gene: TRBJ1-2
CDR3aa: ASSVEVNYGYT

v_gene: TRBV7-8
d_gene: .
j_gene: TRBJ1-1
CDR3aa: ASSSRFTEAF

v_gene: TRBV5-1
d_gene: TRBD2
j_gene: TRBJ2-2
CDR3aa: ASSFVAGVKATGELF

v_gene: TRBV5-1
d_gene: TRBD1
j_gene: TRBJ2-3
CDR3aa: ASSPGQGARDTQY

v_gene: TRBV6-2/TRBV6-3
d_gene: .
j_gene: TRBJ2-7
CDR3aa: ASRKHREMGEQY

v_gene: TRBV5-1
d_gene: TRBD1
j_gene: TRBJ2-7
CDR3aa: ASSLAGTGGTYEQY

v_gene: TRBV11-2
d_gene: TRBD1
j_gene: TRBJ2-1
CDR3aa: ASSELTGSGEQF

v_gene: TRBV6-5
d_gene: .
j_gene: TRBJ2-1
CDR3aa: ASSYLPPGALYNEQF

v_gene: TRBV9
d_gene: .
j_gene: TRBJ1-3
CDR3aa: ASSPGTLLSNTIY

v_gene: TRBV5-8
d_gene: .
j_gene: TRBJ1-5
CDR3aa: ASSPGTGREQPQH

v_gene: TRBV28
d_gene: TRBD1
j_gene: TRBJ2-2
CDR3aa: ASSLPDRELTGELF

v_gene: TRBV30
d_gene: TRBD1
j_gene: TRBJ1-3
CDR3aa: AWTSRDRGSVGNTIY

v_gene: TRBV7-2
d_gene: TRBD1
j_gene: TRBJ1-6
CDR3aa: ASSTRQGLALH

v_gene: TRBV5-6
d_gene: TRBD2
j_gene: TRBJ2-1
CDR3aa: ASSTEAGGYTEQF

v_gene: TRBV7-6
d_gene: TRBD1
j_gene: TRBJ2-1
CDR3aa: ASSLQGAQGLHEQF

v_gene: TRBV4-1
d_gene: .
j_gene: TRBJ2-7
CDR3aa: ASSQVREQY

v_gene: TRBV6-1
d_gene: .
j_gene: TRBJ1-1
CDR3aa: ASSVEGSGTEAF

v_gene: TRBV6-1
d_gene: TRBD1
j_gene: TRBJ2-2
CDR3aa: ASSPAGTATGELF

v_gene: TRBV11-2
d_gene: .
j_gene: TRBJ2-3
CDR3aa: ASSLLVSDTDTQY

v_gene: TRBV19
d_gene: .
j_gene: TRBJ1-1
CDR3aa: ASREQLNTEAF

v_gene: TRBV7-2
d_gene: .
j_gene: TRBJ2-7
CDR3aa: ASSSEGTGPYEQY

v_gene: TRBV18
d_gene: .
j_gene: TRBJ2-2
CDR3aa: ASSPRPANTGELF

v_gene: TRBV25-1
d_gene: TRBD2
j_gene: TRBJ2-7
CDR3aa: ASSERLSGSIYEQY

v_gene: TRBV19
d_gene: TRBD1
j_gene: TRBJ2-7
CDR3aa: ASSTPPGPGQNPYEQY

v_gene: TRBV20-1
d_gene: .
j_gene: TRBJ2-1
CDR3aa: SARPPLSYNEQF

v_gene: TRBV5-1
d_gene: TRBD1
j_gene: TRBJ2-5
CDR3aa: ASSSGQEETQY

v_gene: TRBV6-4
d_gene: TRBD2
j_gene: TRBJ2-1
CDR3aa: ASSKSTVRGLASPSEQF

v_gene: TRBV6-1
d_gene: .
j_gene: TRBJ1-1
CDR3aa: ASSGIGGTEAF

v_gene: TRBV6-1
d_gene: TRBD1
j_gene: TRBJ1-2
CDR3aa: ASSQGGASGYT

v_gene: TRBV4-1
d_gene: TRBD1
j_gene: TRBJ1-4
CDR3aa: ASSPTGGSGNEKLF

v_gene: TRBV6-1
d_gene: TRBD1
j_gene: TRBJ1-6
CDR3aa: ASTEQGSSYNSPLH

v_gene: TRBV24-1
d_gene: TRBD1
j_gene: TRBJ1-1
CDR3aa: ATSGQRTGAQYTEAF

v_gene: TRBV6-1
d_gene: .
j_gene: TRBJ1-2
CDR3aa: ASSERKNYGYT

v_gene: TRBV4-2
d_gene: .
j_gene: TRBJ1-2
CDR3aa: ASSQDGHGYT

v_gene: TRBV10-3
d_gene: .
j_gene: TRBJ2-1
CDR3aa: ATAGSSSYNEQF

v_gene: TRBV20-1
d_gene: TRBD2
j_gene: TRBJ2-7
CDR3aa: SARGLAGGRYEQY

v_gene: TRBV10-3
d_gene: TRBD1
j_gene: TRBJ2-7
CDR3aa: AISEVQGAIYEQY